This T cell receptor (beta chain) was retrieved from a study of graft-versus-host responses after intestinal transplantation. Study-level findings and limits: Clonal ratios of graft-versus-host to host-versus-graft in allografts were high for patients exhibiting graft-donor T cell macrochimerism.

This clone is a singleton in its sample. As yet, its antigen is unknown. The CDR3 has 15 residues. Germline V gives CDR1 MGHRA, CDR2 YSYEKL. The ends were cut back, 1 base at V and 5 bases at J, with 12 bases in the middle. Repertoires were generated with immunoSEQ multiplex PCR, while TCRdb's copy carries only in-frame clones and drops some. The sample contains nearly 20,000 clones, 86% of which appear only once. V usage is TRBV4-1 and J usage is TRBJ1-5, with a tentative D call TRBD1 (5 bases). This specimen was PBMCs, taken 220 to 240 days after intestinal transplant. The sequence was collected from a human patient who received an intestinal transplant, so some T cells may come from the graft donor. The CDR3 DNA reads as TGCGCCAGCAGCCAAGGGGACGGTATCGATCAGCCCCAGCATTTT. It codes for CASSQGDGIDQPQHF.